Each of the 10 T cell receptor beta chains below was sequenced from the same sample in a study of blood T cells in healthy people across ages (dated by TCRdb to between 2015 and 2017). The library was prepared using 5' RACE. Sequencing took place on an Illumina HiSeq 2500. A second about 6 to 11 cycle PCR used a sample-barcoded 5' primer and a J-beta primer mix. The raw public data were reprocessed by TCRdb itself: fastp quality trimming at Q25, MiXCR clonotype calling, in-frame beta chains only. Entries are consolidated by CDR3 protein sequence, retaining the most common genes and DNA. This sample comprises roughly 410,000 distinct CDR3 sequences, roughly half of them detected only once. The ten largest make up around 50% of the sample. What was sequenced was blood. All receptors derive from a man in his fifties or sixties in good health.

The V gene is TRBV11-1, the J gene TRBJ2-1, with D perhaps given as TRBD1 or TRBD2 (5 bases each). CDR1 and CDR2 (germline): SGHAT, FQDESV (reference sequence). Between the trimmed V and J ends, which lost 2 bases and 8 bases, there was a span of 10 bases. The CDR3 runs to 13 residues. In DNA form, the CDR3 reads TGTGCCAGCAGCTTAACCATGGGGGATGAGCAGTTCTTC. Translated: CASSLTMGDEQFF.

The gene calls are TRBV10-3 and TRBJ2-7, with a tentative D call TRBD1 (5 bases). The ends were cut back, 4 bases at V and 3 bases at J, with 16 bases in the middle. Germline V gene lookup returns CDR1 ENHRY and CDR2 SYGVKD. The CDR3 extends over 15 amino acids. CDR3 coding DNA: TGTGCCATCAGTGGGGGCGCGAGATTTCGCTACGAGCAGTACTTC. Its translation: CAISGGARFRYEQYF.

This clonotype was seen just once. The V gene is TRBV12-3 or TRBV12-4, the J gene TRBJ2-1, with 8 bases matching TRBD1. V trimming: 7 bases; J trimming: 10 bases; junction bases outside the gene matches: 12. This CDR3 has 14 residues. The DNA of the CDR3 is TGTGCCAGCACCGCAGGGGGCTCCTACGGCGAGCAGTTCTTC. Its translation: CASTAGGSYGEQFF.

The V call is TRBV27, the J call TRBJ2-3; D call uncertain. The ends were cut back, 5 bases at V and 6 bases at J, with 15 bases in the middle. CDR1 MNHEY and CDR2 SMNVEV come from the germline V gene (reference sequence). The CDR3 runs 14 residues. Here the CDR3 reads CASSLSVARDTQYF. CDR3 DNA sequence: TGTGCCAGCAGTCTGTCGGTAGCACGGGATACGCAGTATTTT.

A note on this clonotype: One end of the junction is discordant with germline, which a read error may explain. V and J are TRBV12-3 or TRBV12-4 and TRBJ2-3; 9 bases match TRBD2. The CDR3 has 14 amino acids. The CDR3 sequence: CATKSGTSTDMQYF. CDR3 coding DNA: TGTGCCACCAAAAGCGGGACTAGCACAGATATGCAGTATTTT.

Remarks on this clonotype: Being one base from a much bigger clone, this may be a read error. The chain combines TRBV2 with TRBJ1-2, with 7 bases identical to TRBD1. Looked up from germline, CDR1 is SNHLY and CDR2 is FYNNEI. J lost 3 bases, V lost 8 bases, and 9 bases had no gene match. This CDR3 is built from 14 residues. Here the CDR3 DNA reads TGTGCCAGCTCCCGACAGGGAGCGTACTATGGCTACACCTTC. Translated, it gives CASSRQGAYYGYTF.

In its sample, this clonotype was seen once. J is TRBJ2-1 and V is TRBV28; D might be TRBD2 (6 bases). The CDR3 totals 13 residues. Trimming left V 5 bases short and J 12 bases short, with 17 bases between. Germline CDR1 reads MDHEN; CDR2 reads SYDVKM. The CDR3 protein is CASSPLPGVRQFF. The CDR3 DNA sequence: TGTGCCAGCAGTCCTCTCCCGGGAGTTAGGCAGTTCTTC.

This clonotype occurred a few times. V is TRBV30 and J is TRBJ1-5; TRBD1 might be the D (5 bases). CDR1 and CDR2 from the germline V gene are GTSNPN and SVGIG (reference sequence). This CDR3 region has 13 residues. V lost 1 base to trimming and J lost 3 bases, with 7 bases between them. CDR3 protein: CAWSGGANQPQHF. The CDR3, as DNA: TGTGCCTGGAGTGGCGGGGCCAATCAGCCCCAGCATTTT.

J is TRBJ2-7 and V is TRBV7-2; 7 nucleotides line up with TRBD2. CDR1 is SGHTA, CDR2 FQGNSA, per germline. The CDR3 length is 15 residues. V trimming: 1 base; J trimming: 3 bases; junction bases outside the gene matches: 6. CDR3 sequence (DNA): TGTGCCAGCAGCTTAGGGTGGAGCGGGAACTACGAGCAGTACTTC. Protein sequence: CASSLGWSGNYEQYF.

The V and J genes are TRBV20-1 and TRBJ2-7, with 9 nucleotides matching TRBD2. The CDR3 contains 15 residues. Germline trimming cut 0 bases from V and 2 bases from J; bases unmatched to any gene: 5. CDR1 is DFQATT, CDR2 SNEGSKA, per germline (reference sequence). CDR3 in amino acids: CSARDSGGRAYEQYF. The CDR3 DNA follows: TGCAGTGCTAGAGATAGTGGCGGGAGGGCCTACGAGCAGTACTTC.